The 13 T cell receptor beta chains listed next were all sequenced from one sample in a study of T cell responses to AZD1222 COVID-19 vaccine. Sequenced by immunoSEQ multiplex PCR; TCRdb stores in-frame clones only, minus some. In the table there are fewer than 70,000 clones, nearly 90% of which are singletons. The material was peripheral blood, obtained 28 days after the second AZD1222 dose. The source of these receptors is an adult who received the AZD1222 COVID-19 vaccine.

This CDR3 reads CASSVSAGIIQETQYF. In DNA, the CDR3 is TGTGCCAGCAGCGTGAGTGCGGGTATCATACAAGAGACCCAGTACTTC. This chain joins TRBV9 and TRBJ2-5; maybe TRBD2 (5 bases). Germline assignment: CDR1 SGDLS and CDR2 YYNGEE. Trimming left V 2 bases short and J 2 bases short, with 16 bases between. The CDR3 is 16 amino acids.

In this sample, this clone turned up a few times. The CDR3 loop reads CASSLGGRGTGYTF. In DNA form, the CDR3 reads TGTGCCAGCAGTTTGGGAGGCAGGGGAACTGGCTACACCTTC. The rearrangement links TRBV7-9 to TRBJ1-2; a weak D match, TRBD1 (6 bases). The CDR3 runs to 14 residues. Germline V gives CDR1 SEHNR, CDR2 FQNEAQ (reference sequence). Trimming shortened V by 6 bases and J by 7 bases, and 18 bases separated the two germline ends.

This clone was seen once. The J gene is TRBJ2-6, the V gene TRBV2; D is possibly TRBD1 (6 bases). Trimming took 8 bases from V and 3 from J, leaving 8 bases between them. This CDR3 region has 13 residues. Looked up from germline, CDR1 is SNHLY and CDR2 is FYNNEI. The CDR3: CASQGIGANVLTF. The DNA of the CDR3 is TGTGCCAGCCAGGGGATTGGGGCCAACGTCCTGACTTTC. The full variable domain, with the rest looked up from reference TRBV2 and TRBJ2-6, is EPEVTQTPSHQVTQMGQEVILRCVPISNHLYFYWYRQILGQKVEFLVSFYNNEISEKSEIFDDQFSVERPDGSNFTLKIRSTKLEDSAMYFCASQGIGANVLTFGAGSRLTVL.

This chain connects TRBV19 to TRBJ2-6, with D maybe TRBD1 (5 bases). Trimming shortened V by 1 base and J by 0 bases, and 16 bases separated the two germline ends. Per germline, CDR1 LNHDA and CDR2 SQIVND (reference sequence). The CDR3 extends over 19 amino acids. The CDR3 nucleotides are TGTGCCAGTAGTATAGGGGGCCAGAGCGCACGCTCTGGGGCCAACGTCCTGACTTTC. This gives the protein CASSIGGQSARSGANVLTF.

The rearrangement uses TRBV29-1 and TRBJ2-1, with 7 bases identical to TRBD1. Germline CDR1 SQVTM, CDR2 ANQGSEA. The V and J ends lost 6 bases and 9 bases, in that order; junction bases with no gene match: 11. The CDR3 runs to 13 residues. Here the CDR3 DNA reads TGCAGCGTCGCCGACAGGGTGATTAGTGAGCAGTTCTTC. It codes for CSVADRVISEQFF.

By share of the sample, this clone is medium-sized. The chain recombines TRBV27 with TRBJ2-2; 9 bases match TRBD2. CDR1 is MNHEY, CDR2 SMNVEV, per germline (reference sequence). The CDR3 spans 15 residues. V lost 6 bases and J lost 0; bases outside the gene matches: 2. The CDR3 sequence: CASRLAGANTGELFF. The CDR3 DNA follows: TGTGCCAGCAGACTAGCGGGCGCGAACACCGGGGAGCTGTTTTTT.

The chain employs TRBV15 and TRBJ2-7, with 9 bases aligning to TRBD1. The V and J ends lost 5 bases and 7 bases, in that order; junction bases with no gene match: 12. This CDR3 has 15 amino acids. The germline CDR1 and CDR2 sequences are LNHNV and YYDKDF (reference sequence). CDR3 nucleotide sequence: TGTGCCACCAGCGGAGGGACAGGGCGATGGGGGGAGCAGTACTTC. Its translation is CATSGGTGRWGEQYF.

V gene TRBV2 combines with J gene TRBJ2-7; D may correspond to TRBD1 or TRBD2 (5 bases each). The germline CDR1 and CDR2 sequences are SNHLY and FYNNEI. This CDR3 region has 14 residues. V was trimmed by 8 bases and J by 0 bases, leaving 14 bases between them. The CDR3 spells CASVGHGSSYEQYF. In nucleotides, the CDR3 is TGTGCCAGCGTTGGACATGGGAGCTCCTACGAGCAGTACTTC.

This sequence joins TRBV5-1 and TRBJ1-2; tentative D call: TRBD1 (6 bases). This CDR3 has 15 amino acids. CDR1 SGHRS and CDR2 YFSETQ come from the germline V gene. Trimming took off 4 bases at V and 4 bases at J, with 17 bases between the two ends. Here the CDR3 reads CASSPNTGGIYGYTF. The CDR3 DNA follows: TGCGCCAGCAGCCCGAACACGGGGGGCATCTATGGCTACACCTTC. The whole variable domain, filled in from reference TRBV5-1 and TRBJ1-2, reads KAGVTQTPRYLIKTRGQQVTLSCSPISGHRSVSWYQQTPGQGLQFLFEYFSETQRNKGNFPGRFSGRQFSNSRSEMNVSTLELGDSALYLCASSPNTGGIYGYTFGSGTRLTVV.

The rearrangement uses TRBV27 and TRBJ2-6; 7 bases agree with TRBD2. Per the germline V gene, CDR1 is MNHEY and CDR2 is SMNVEV (reference sequence). The CDR3 has 17 residues. V shed 3 bases, J shed 1 base, and the junction held 6 bases outside the gene matches. CDR3 bases: TGTGCCAGCAGTTTCCGGCTAGCGGAGTCTGGGGCCAACGTCCTGACTTTC. It yields the protein CASSFRLAESGANVLTF. The whole variable domain, filled in from reference TRBV27 and TRBJ2-6, reads EAQVTQNPRYLITVTGKKLTVTCSQNMNHEYMSWYRQDPGLGLRQIYYSMNVEVTDKGDVPEGYKVSRKEKRNFPLILESPSPNQTSLYFCASSFRLAESGANVLTFGAGSRLTVL.

CDR3 in DNA: TGTGCCAGCAGCTTAGGAGCAGGGAGGAGGCAAGAGACCCAGTACTTC. This gives the protein CASSLGAGRRQETQYF. The chain has TRBV13 and TRBJ2-5; the D gene is possibly TRBD2 (6 bases). CDR1 PRHDT and CDR2 FYEKMQ come from the germline V gene (reference sequence). V dropped 0 bases and J dropped 2 bases, with 13 bases sitting between them. The CDR3 runs to 16 residues.

The chain recombines TRBV24-1 with TRBJ2-2, with D perhaps matching TRBD2 (5 bases). The V end lost 6 bases, the J end lost 1 base, and 5 bases lay between the germline ends. This CDR3 is built from 13 residues. The germline V gene has CDR1 KGHDR and CDR2 SFDVKD. The CDR3 sequence is CATSRENTGELFF. Written as DNA, the CDR3 is TGTGCCACCAGTCGGGAGAACACCGGGGAGCTGTTTTTT.

The J gene is TRBJ2-7, the V gene TRBV5-1, with TRBD2 identical over 11 bases. Germline values: CDR1 SGHRS, CDR2 YFSETQ. The CDR3 is 16 residues long. Trimming removed 3 bases from V and 5 bases from J; junction bases left unmatched: 10. The CDR3 DNA is TGCGCCAGCAGCTCCCTAGTAGCGGGGGGGCCAAACGAGCAGTACTTC. It translates to CASSSLVAGGPNEQYF.